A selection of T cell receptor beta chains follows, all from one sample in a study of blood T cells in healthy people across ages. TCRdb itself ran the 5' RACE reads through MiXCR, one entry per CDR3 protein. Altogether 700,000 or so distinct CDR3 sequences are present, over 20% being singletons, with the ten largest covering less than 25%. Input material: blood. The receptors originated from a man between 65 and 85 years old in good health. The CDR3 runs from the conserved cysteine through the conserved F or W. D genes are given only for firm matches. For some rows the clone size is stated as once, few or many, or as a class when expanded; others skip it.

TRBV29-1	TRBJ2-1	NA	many	TGCAGCGTTGAAGATCCTCGAGACAGCTCCTACAATGAGCAGTTCTTC	CSVEDPRDSSYNEQFF
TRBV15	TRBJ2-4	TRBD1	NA	TGTGCCACCAGCAAGGGACAGGGGGTTCGTCAAGGAAACATTCAGTACTTC	CATSKGQGVRQGNIQYF
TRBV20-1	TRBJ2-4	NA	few	TGCAGTGCTAGGGCTTCTGCAGGGGCTGGAAACATTCAGTACTTC	CSARASAGAGNIQYF
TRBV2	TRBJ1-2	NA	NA	TGTGCCAGCAGTGAAGAACAGATCTATGGCTACACCTTC	CASSEEQIYGYTF
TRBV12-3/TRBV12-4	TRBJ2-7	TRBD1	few	TGTGCCAGCAGTTCCCTCCGGGACAGGGATATGTACGAGCAGTACTTC	CASSSLRDRDMYEQYF
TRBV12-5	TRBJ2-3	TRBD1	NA	TGTGCTAGTGGCTCAGGACAGGGGCGTTCAGATACGCAGTATTTT	CASGSGQGRSDTQYF
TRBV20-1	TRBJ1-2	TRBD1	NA	TGCAGTGCTAGAGATGGGTGGACAGGGGGCGGCTATGGCTACACCTTC	CSARDGWTGGGYGYTF
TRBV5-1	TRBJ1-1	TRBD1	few	TGCGCCAGCAGCCCTCCCGGGACAGGGAGGACTGAAGCTTTCTTT	CASSPPGTGRTEAFF
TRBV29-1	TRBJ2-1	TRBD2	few	TGCAGCGCCCGGACTAGCTCGAGTGAGCAGTTCTTC	CSARTSSSEQFF
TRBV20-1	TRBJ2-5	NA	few	TGCAGTGCCGGAAAAACAGGGATCCAAGAGACCCAGTACTTC	CSAGKTGIQETQYF
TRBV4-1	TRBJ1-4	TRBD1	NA	TGCGCCAGCAACCAGACCGGGACAGGCAATGAAAAACTGTTTTTT	CASNQTGTGNEKLFF
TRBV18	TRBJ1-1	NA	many	TGTGCCAGCTCACCGAATATGAACACTGAAGCTTTCTTT	CASSPNMNTEAFF
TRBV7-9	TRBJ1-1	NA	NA	TGTGCCAGCAGCTTACCACGCGCACAGGGATTGAATGAAGCTTTCTTT	CASSLPRAQGLNEAFF
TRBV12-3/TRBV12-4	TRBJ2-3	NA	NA	TGTGCCAGCAGCAGAGAGGCGGCCCTTAGCACAGATACGCAGTATTTT	CASSREAALSTDTQYF
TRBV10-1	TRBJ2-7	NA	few	TGCGCCAGCAGTGAGCAATTAGCAGGAAACGAGCAGTACTTC	CASSEQLAGNEQYF
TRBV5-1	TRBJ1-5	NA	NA	TGCGCCAGCAGCACGGATCCTTTTGGGGGTCAGCCCCAGCATTTT	CASSTDPFGGQPQHF
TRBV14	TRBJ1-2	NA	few	TGTGCCAGCAGCCAAGTCCCGGGGACTAGAGGCTACACCTTC	CASSQVPGTRGYTF
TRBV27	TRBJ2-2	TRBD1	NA	TGTGCCAGCAGTGACAGGGTCAACACCGGGGAGCTGTTTTTT	CASSDRVNTGELFF
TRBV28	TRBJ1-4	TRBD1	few	TGTGCCAGCAGTTTTTCCGGGACAGGGTTTGAAAAACTGTTTTTT	CASSFSGTGFEKLFF
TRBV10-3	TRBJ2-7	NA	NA	TGTGCCATCAGTGAGAAACAGGGCCCATCCTACGAGCAGTACTTC	CAISEKQGPSYEQYF
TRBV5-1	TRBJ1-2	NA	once	TGCGCCAGCAGCTTAACCCAAACGGGATTTGGCTACACCTTC	CASSLTQTGFGYTF
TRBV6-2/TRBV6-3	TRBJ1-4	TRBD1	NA	TGTGCCAGCAGCTCTAACAGGGGGCGAGGGAATGAAAAACTGTTTTTT	CASSSNRGRGNEKLFF
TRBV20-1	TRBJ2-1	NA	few	TGCAGTGCTAGTAGACACAATGAGCAGTTCTTC	CSASRHNEQFF
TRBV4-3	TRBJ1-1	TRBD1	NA	TGCGCCAGCAGCCCGGGACAGGGGGCGGTTAACACTGAAGCTTTCTTT	CASSPGQGAVNTEAFF
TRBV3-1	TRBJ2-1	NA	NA	TGTGCCAGCAGCCAAGATTCAGCGACAGCAGAGCAGTTCTTC	CASSQDSATAEQFF
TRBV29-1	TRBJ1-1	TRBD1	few	TGCAGCGTAGCCGACAGGGGTGAAGCTTTCTTT	CSVADRGEAFF
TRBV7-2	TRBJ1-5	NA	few	TGTGCCAGCAGCTTAACTGATTATAGCAATCAGCCCCAGCATTTT	CASSLTDYSNQPQHF
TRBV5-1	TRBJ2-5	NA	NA	TGCGCCAGCAGCCATTTACAGGGAAGAGAGACCCAGTACTTC	CASSHLQGRETQYF
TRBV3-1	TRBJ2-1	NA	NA	TGTGCCAGCAGCCATCTTCGGTCTGAGCAGTTCTTC	CASSHLRSEQFF
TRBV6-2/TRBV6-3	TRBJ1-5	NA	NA	TGTGCCAGCAGAGAACCCACCCAGCCCCAGCATTTT	CASREPTQPQHF
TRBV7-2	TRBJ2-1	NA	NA	TGTGCCAGCAGCTTAGAGCGTTCGGATGAGCAGTTCTTC	CASSLERSDEQFF
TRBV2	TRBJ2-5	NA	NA	TGTGCCAGCAGTGAGGACAGAGCGGGTCAGACCCAGTACTTC	CASSEDRAGQTQYF
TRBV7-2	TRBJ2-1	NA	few	TGTGCCAGCAGCTTAAGATTTCGCAATGAGCAGTTCTTC	CASSLRFRNEQFF
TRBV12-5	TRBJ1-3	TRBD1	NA	TGTGCTAGTGGTTTGCCGAGGGGGCAACAGAACACCATATATTTT	CASGLPRGQQNTIYF
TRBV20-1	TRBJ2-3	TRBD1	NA	TGCAGTGCTAGTCAACCGGGACAGGGGCGGGAGGATACGCAGTATTTT	CSASQPGQGREDTQYF